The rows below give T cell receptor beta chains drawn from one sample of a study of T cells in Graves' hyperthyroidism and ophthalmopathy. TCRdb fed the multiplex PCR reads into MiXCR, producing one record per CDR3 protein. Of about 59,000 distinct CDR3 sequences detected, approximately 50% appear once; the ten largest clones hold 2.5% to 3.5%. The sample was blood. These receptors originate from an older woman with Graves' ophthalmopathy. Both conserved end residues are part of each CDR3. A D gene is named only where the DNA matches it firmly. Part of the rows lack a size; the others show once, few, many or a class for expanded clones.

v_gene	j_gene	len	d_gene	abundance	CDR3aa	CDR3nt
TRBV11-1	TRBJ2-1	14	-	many	CASSPQVQGGEQFF	TGTGCCAGCAGCCCACAGGTGCAGGGAGGTGAGCAGTTCTTC
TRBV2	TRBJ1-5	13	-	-	CASSVRVNQPQHF	TGTGCCAGCAGTGTCAGGGTCAATCAGCCCCAGCATTTT
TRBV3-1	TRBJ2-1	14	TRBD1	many	CASNLRDRASKQFF	TGTGCCAGCAACCTAAGGGACAGGGCATCAAAGCAGTTCTTC
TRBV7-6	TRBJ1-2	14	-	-	CASSLGYTEDGYTF	TGTGCCAGCAGCTTAGGGTACACCGAAGATGGCTACACCTTC
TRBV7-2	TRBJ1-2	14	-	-	CASTSGGAAYGYTF	TGTGCCAGCACCTCCGGGGGGGCGGCCTATGGCTACACCTTC
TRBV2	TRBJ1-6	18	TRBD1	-	CASSEVGQGASYNSPLHF	TGTGCCAGCAGTGAAGTCGGACAGGGAGCCTCCTATAATTCACCCCTCCACTTT
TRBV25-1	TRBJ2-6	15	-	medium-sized	CASSGVASGANVLTF	TGTGCCAGCAGCGGGGTGGCATCTGGGGCCAACGTCCTGACTTTC
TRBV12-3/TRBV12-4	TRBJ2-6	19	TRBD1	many	CASSSLLTGTYSGANVLTF	TGTGCCAGCAGTTCCCTTCTGACAGGGACATACTCTGGGGCCAACGTCCTGACTTTC
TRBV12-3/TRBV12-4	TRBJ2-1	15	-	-	CASSLSAGPLNEQFF	TGTGCCAGCAGTTTAAGTGCGGGACCACTCAATGAGCAGTTCTTC
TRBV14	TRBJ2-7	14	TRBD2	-	CASSQGLAVYEQYF	TGTGCCAGCAGCCAAGGACTAGCGGTATACGAGCAGTACTTC
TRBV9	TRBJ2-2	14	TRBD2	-	CASSPLGTSGRLFF	TGTGCCAGCAGCCCCCTGGGGACTAGCGGTCGCCTGTTTTTT
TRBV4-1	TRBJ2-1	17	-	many	CASSQDRTEVGYNEQFF	TGCGCCAGCAGCCAAGATCGGACGGAGGTGGGCTACAATGAGCAGTTCTTC
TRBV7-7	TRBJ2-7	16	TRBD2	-	CASSLDGTSGSYEQYF	TGTGCTAGCAGCTTAGACGGGACTAGCGGCTCCTACGAGCAGTACTTC
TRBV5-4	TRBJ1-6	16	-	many	CASSLAGGSYNSPLHF	TGTGCCAGCAGCTTGGCCGGGGGCTCCTATAATTCACCCCTCCACTTT
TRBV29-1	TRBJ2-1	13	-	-	CRDIAPSYNEQFF	TGCAGAGATATAGCCCCCTCCTACAATGAGCAGTTCTTC
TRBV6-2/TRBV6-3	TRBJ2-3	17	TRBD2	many	CASRPRLAGGPTDTQYF	TGTGCCAGCAGGCCTAGACTAGCAGGAGGGCCGACAGATACGCAGTATTTT
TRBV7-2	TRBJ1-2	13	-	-	CASTSSRGLGYTF	TGTGCCAGCACCTCCTCCCGGGGGCTTGGCTACACCTTC
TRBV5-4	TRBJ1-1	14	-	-	CASSLGQDLREAFF	TGTGCCAGCAGCTTGGGACAGGATCTACGGGAAGCTTTCTTT
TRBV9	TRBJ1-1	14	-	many	CASSVGGVDTEAFF	TGTGCCAGCAGCGTAGGCGGAGTCGACACTGAAGCTTTCTTT
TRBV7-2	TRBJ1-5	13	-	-	CASSPSGGETQHF	TGTGCCAGCAGCCCTTCTGGAGGGGAGACCCAGCATTTT
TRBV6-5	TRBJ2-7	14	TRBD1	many	CASSGDRGSYEQYF	TGTGCCAGCAGTGGGGACAGGGGCTCCTACGAGCAGTACTTC
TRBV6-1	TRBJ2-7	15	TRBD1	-	CASGYSGTGGYEQYF	TGTGCCAGCGGTTATAGCGGGACAGGGGGCTACGAGCAGTACTTC
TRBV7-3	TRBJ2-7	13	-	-	CASSPYRDDEQYF	TGTGCCAGCAGCCCCTACAGGGACGACGAGCAGTACTTC
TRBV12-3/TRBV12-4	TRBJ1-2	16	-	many	CASSTALTGNGYGYTF	TGTGCCAGCAGTACCGCCTTAACAGGGAACGGCTATGGCTACACCTTC
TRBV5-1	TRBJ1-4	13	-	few	CASSLGTNEKLFF	TGCGCCAGCAGCTTGGGTACTAATGAAAAACTGTTTTTT
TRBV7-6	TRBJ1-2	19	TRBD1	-	CASSLAGQGAGPRNYGYTF	TGTGCCAGCAGCTTAGCGGGACAGGGGGCTGGGCCACGCAACTATGGCTACACCTTC
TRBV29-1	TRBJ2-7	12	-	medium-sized	CSVTQDSYEQYF	TGCAGCGTAACGCAGGACTCCTACGAGCAGTACTTC
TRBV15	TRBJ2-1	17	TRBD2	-	CATSPGTSGRARNEQFF	TGTGCCACCAGCCCCGGGACTAGCGGGAGGGCACGAAATGAGCAGTTCTTC
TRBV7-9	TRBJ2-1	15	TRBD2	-	CPSSTTSGRPHGQFF	TGTCCCAGCTCAACAACTAGCGGGAGACCCCATGGGCAGTTCTTC
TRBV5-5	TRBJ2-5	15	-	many	CASSPLGGVQETQYF	TGTGCCAGCAGCCCCCTAGGAGGGGTCCAAGAGACCCAGTACTTC
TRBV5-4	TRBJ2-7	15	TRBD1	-	CASSLGTGALYEQYF	TGTGCCAGCAGCTTAGGGACAGGGGCTCTCTACGAGCAGTACTTC
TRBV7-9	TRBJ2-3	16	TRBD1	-	CASSLHGTGDPDTQYF	TGTGCCAGCAGCTTACATGGGACAGGGGATCCAGATACACAGTATTTT
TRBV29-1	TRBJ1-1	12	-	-	CSVVRVNTEAFF	TGCAGCGTTGTCAGGGTGAACACTGAAGCTTTCTTT
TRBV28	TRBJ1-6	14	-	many	CASFRESYNSPLHF	TGTGCCAGTTTTAGGGAATCCTATAATTCACCCCTCCACTTT
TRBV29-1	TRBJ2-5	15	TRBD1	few	CSVVGSGQPRETQYF	TGCAGCGTTGTCGGGTCGGGACAGCCCCGAGAGACCCAGTACTTC
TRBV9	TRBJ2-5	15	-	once	CASSGRGGAQETQYF	TGTGCCAGCAGCGGTAGAGGGGGAGCCCAAGAGACCCAGTACTTC
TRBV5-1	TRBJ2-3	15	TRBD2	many	CASSKTSGRVDTQYF	TGCGCCAGCAGCAAGACTAGCGGGAGGGTAGATACGCAGTATTTT
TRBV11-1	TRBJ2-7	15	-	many	CASSSTVVSSYEQYF	TGTGCCAGCAGCTCCACAGTCGTGAGCTCCTACGAGCAGTACTTC
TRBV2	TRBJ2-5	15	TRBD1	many	CASSETGATAETQYF	TGTGCCAGCAGTGAAACAGGGGCAACCGCAGAGACCCAGTACTTC
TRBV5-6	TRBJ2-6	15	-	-	CASSVDSSGANVLTF	TGTGCCAGCAGCGTGGATTCCTCTGGGGCCAACGTCCTGACTTTC
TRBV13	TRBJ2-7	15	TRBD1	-	CASSYKGGPTYEQYF	TGTGCCAGCAGCTACAAAGGGGGCCCAACCTACGAGCAGTACTTC